The entry that follows covers one T cell receptor beta chain sequence. Its antigen is not yet known. Nothing much larger sits one base from this clone, and base qualities are not available. These data come from a study of OX40 agonist ivuxolimab in advanced cancers. Looking at the study overall: The costimulatory receptor OX40 (CD134) was targeted by ivuxolimab, a fully human IgG2 agonistic monoclonal antibody. Intravenous ivuxolimab was administered to patients every 2 weeks at six dose levels: 0.01, 0.1, 0.3, 1.5, 3 and 10 mg/kg. Of the 50 or so patients in dose escalation, 19 had hepatocellular carcinoma, about 15 had melanoma, 9 had renal cell carcinoma and 9 had head and neck cancer. The dose-escalation cohort was over 70% male with a mean age of approximately 60 years, ranging from 23 to 79. Prior anti-PD-1, anti-PD-L1 or anti-CTLA-4 therapy was permitted, and approximately 39% of dose-escalation patients had received checkpoint inhibitors. Partial responses occurred in three dose-escalation patients: two with cutaneous melanoma and one with hepatocellular carcinoma. Peripheral TCRbeta sequencing aimed to test whether ivuxolimab altered TCR sequence diversity and caused clonal T-cell expansion. The paper covers the monotherapy dose-escalation part of the phase I ivuxolimab trial, which included N ≈ 52 patients.

Genomic DNA was isolated from the sorted cells so that the TCRbeta CDR3 region could be sequenced. The immunoSEQ Assay was used to sequence the TCRbeta CDR3 regions. TCRdb's version of the immuneACCESS table is confined to in-frame rearrangements and falls short of the full clone set. An unresolved V gene accounts for under half of the shortfall where checked; the remainder is of unknown origin. The sample table shows around 35,000 clones, and roughly 79% are seen once. The ten largest clones take up over 1.2% of the sample. Study-wide findings and limitations: Antigen specificity was not determined for the clonally expanded peripheral T cells. After ivuxolimab, CD8+ T cells had more expanded clones than CD4+ T cells on average. Low levels of normalized T-cell clonal expansion were also seen in some patients who did not respond. At doses of 0.1 to 3.0 mg/kg, clonal expansion of both CD4+ and CD8+ T cells in blood was seen between baseline and week 6. Partial responders in the 0.1-3.0 mg/kg groups had among the lowest normalized peripheral clonal expansion, especially among CD8+ T cells.

The CDR3 measures 19 amino acids from cysteine to phenylalanine. Just the 57-base CDR3 DNA is kept, in frame starting at base 1. From a lookup of the germline V gene, CDR1 and CDR2 are SGHTA and FQGTGA. Clipping removes 0 bases from V and 0 bases from J, with 9 as the unmatched junction base count. The trial excluded patients who had a history of autoimmune disease or were on systemic immunosuppression. In every dose cohort, peripheral blood was drawn for TCR sequencing at baseline, cycle 4 day 1, and cycle 7 day 1. Samples came from an open-label, multicenter, first-in-human phase I dose-escalation trial of ivuxolimab. Adults with locally advanced or metastatic melanoma, renal cell, hepatocellular, or head and neck squamous cell carcinoma were enrolled in the trial. CD4+ and CD8+ T cells were sorted separately from peripheral blood before TCR sequencing.

The sequence is built from TRBV7-3 and TRBJ2-3, and 10 junction bases match TRBD2. The clonotype originates from an adult with an advanced solid tumor such as melanoma, head and neck, liver or kidney cancer. This specimen was CD4+ or CD8+ T cells sorted from blood, taken in a trial of the OX40 agonist ivuxolimab. The CDR3 has the sequence CASSLTSGGCGSSTDTQYF. Read as DNA, the sequence is TGTGCCAGCAGCTTAACTAGCGGGGGGTGTGGTTCTAGCACAGATACGCAGTATTTT.